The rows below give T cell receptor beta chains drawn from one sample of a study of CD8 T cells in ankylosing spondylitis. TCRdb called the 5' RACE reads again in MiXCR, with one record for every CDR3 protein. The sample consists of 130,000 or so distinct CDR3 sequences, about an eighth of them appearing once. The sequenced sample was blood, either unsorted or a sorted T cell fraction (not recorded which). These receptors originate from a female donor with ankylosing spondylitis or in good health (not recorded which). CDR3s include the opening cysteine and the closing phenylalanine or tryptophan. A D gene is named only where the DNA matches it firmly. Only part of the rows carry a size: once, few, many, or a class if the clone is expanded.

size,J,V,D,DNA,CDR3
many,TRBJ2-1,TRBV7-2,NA,TGTGCCAGCAGCTTAGTGGGTCTCCCAGGCGAGCAGTTCTTC,CASSLVGLPGEQFF
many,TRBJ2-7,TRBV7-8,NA,TGTGCCAGCAGCTTTCACCGGGACATAGCCTACGAGCAGTACTTC,CASSFHRDIAYEQYF
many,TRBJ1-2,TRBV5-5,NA,TGTGCCAGCAGCTTAAGTCAGAACTCTAACTATGGCTACACCTTC,CASSLSQNSNYGYTF
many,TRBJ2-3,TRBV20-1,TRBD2,TGCAGTGCACGAACTAGCGGGGGGACAGATACGCAGTATTTT,CSARTSGGTDTQYF
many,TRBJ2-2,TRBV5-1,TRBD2,TGCGCCAGCCGCCTTGCGGGGGACACCGGGGAGCTGTTTTTT,CASRLAGDTGELFF
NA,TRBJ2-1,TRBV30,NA,TGTGCCTGGAACCGACAGTACAATGAGCAGTTCTTC,CAWNRQYNEQFF
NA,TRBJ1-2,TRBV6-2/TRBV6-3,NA,TGTGCCAGCAGTTACCTGCAGGGATCCTATGGCTACACCTTC,CASSYLQGSYGYTF
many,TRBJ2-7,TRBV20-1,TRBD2,TGCAGTGCTAGAGATGCAGCGGGAGGCTACGAGCAGTACTTC,CSARDAAGGYEQYF
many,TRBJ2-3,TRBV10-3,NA,TGTGCCGCCACCCCGGGTCTGCCTGGGTCAGATACGCAGTATTTT,CAATPGLPGSDTQYF
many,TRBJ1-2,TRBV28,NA,TGTGCCAGCAGTTTGGGTAACTATGGCTACACCTTC,CASSLGNYGYTF
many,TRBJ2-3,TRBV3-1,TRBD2,TGTGCCAGCAGCTCTCGACTAGCGTACACAGATACGCAGTATTTT,CASSSRLAYTDTQYF
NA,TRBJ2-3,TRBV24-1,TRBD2,TGTGCCATCAGTGATTTAGGGCGGGGGGCTAGCACAGATACGCAGTATTTT,CAISDLGRGASTDTQYF
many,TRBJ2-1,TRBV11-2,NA,TGTGCCAGCAGCTTTGGACCTTACAATGAGCAGTTCTTC,CASSFGPYNEQFF
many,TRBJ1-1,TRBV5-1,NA,TGCGCCAGCAGCTTGAGCAGGGGATTGAACACTGAAGCTTTCTTT,CASSLSRGLNTEAFF
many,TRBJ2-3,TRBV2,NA,TGTGCCAGCAGTGCGGACGCGGATACGCAGTATTTT,CASSADADTQYF
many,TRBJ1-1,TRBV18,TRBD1,TGTGCCAGCTCGTCGGACAGGGTGGAGAACACTGAAGCTTTCTTT,CASSSDRVENTEAFF
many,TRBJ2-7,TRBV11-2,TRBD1,TGTGCCAGCAGCGCCAGACAGGGGGCAAACGAGCAGTACTTC,CASSARQGANEQYF
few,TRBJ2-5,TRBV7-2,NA,TGTGCCAGCAGCCCCACTGGGGCGGGAGAGACCCAGTACTTC,CASSPTGAGETQYF
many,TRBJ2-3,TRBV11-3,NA,TGTGCCAGCAGCTCCCGGACGGGTCGGGATACGCAGTATTTT,CASSSRTGRDTQYF
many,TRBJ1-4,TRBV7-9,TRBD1,TGTGCCAGCAGCCCATGGACAGGGGATGAAAAACTGTTTTTT,CASSPWTGDEKLFF
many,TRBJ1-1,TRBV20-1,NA,TGCAGTGCCAGAGGGTGGAACACTGAAGCTTTCTTT,CSARGWNTEAFF
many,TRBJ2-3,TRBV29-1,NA,TGCAGCGTTAATAACCTAAGGTCCACAGATACGCAGTATTTT,CSVNNLRSTDTQYF
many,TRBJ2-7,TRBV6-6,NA,TGTGCCAGCAGTTCGGGTTCAACCACCGAGCAGTACTTC,CASSSGSTTEQYF
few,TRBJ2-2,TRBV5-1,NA,TGCGCCAGCAGCTTTGATCGGGTTCTAGGGGAGCTGTTTTTT,CASSFDRVLGELFF
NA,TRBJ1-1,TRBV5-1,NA,TGCGCCAGCAGCTTGGGGCCAGGGAACACTGAAGCTTTCTTT,CASSLGPGNTEAFF
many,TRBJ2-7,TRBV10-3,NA,TGTGCCATCAGTGCCCTTTCTGGGAGCTCCTACGAGCAGTACTTC,CAISALSGSSYEQYF
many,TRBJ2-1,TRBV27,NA,TGTGCCAGCAGTTCCTTCAAGGACCTAAAAAACAATGAGCAGTTCTTC,CASSSFKDLKNNEQFF
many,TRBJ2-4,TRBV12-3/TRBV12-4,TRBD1,TGTGCCAGCAGTTCCCGGGACAGCGCCAAAAACATTCAGTACTTC,CASSSRDSAKNIQYF
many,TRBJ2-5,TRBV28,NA,TGTGCCAGCAGTTTACAGGGGCCCTACCAAGAGACCCAGTACTTC,CASSLQGPYQETQYF
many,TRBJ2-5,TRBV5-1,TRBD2,TGCGCCAGCAGCGAACCTAGCGGGAGTGGAGAGACCCAGTACTTC,CASSEPSGSGETQYF
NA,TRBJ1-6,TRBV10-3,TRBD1,TGTGCCATCAAAGAGGGGACAGCACCCCTCCACTTT,CAIKEGTAPLHF
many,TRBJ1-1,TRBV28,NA,TGTGCCAGCAGTTTCGGGTCATGGAACACTGAAGCTTTCTTT,CASSFGSWNTEAFF
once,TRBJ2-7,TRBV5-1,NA,TGCGCCAGCAGGCTGGACAACTACGAGCAGTACTTC,CASRLDNYEQYF
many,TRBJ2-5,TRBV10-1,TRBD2,TGCGCCAGCAGTGAGGGGACTAGCGGGCAAGAGACCCAGTACTTC,CASSEGTSGQETQYF
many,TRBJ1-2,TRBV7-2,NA,TGTGCCAGCAGCTTAGCGTTCCCGGATGGCTACACCTTC,CASSLAFPDGYTF
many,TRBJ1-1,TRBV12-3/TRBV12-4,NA,TGTGCCAGCACTCTGGCCCCAGGGGCAGCTTTCTTT,CASTLAPGAAFF
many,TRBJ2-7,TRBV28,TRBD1,TGTGCCAGCACCGCAGGACAGGGGGCTTACGAGCAGTACTTC,CASTAGQGAYEQYF
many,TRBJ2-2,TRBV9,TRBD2,TGTGCCAGCAGCGCCCGTAGCGGGGGGGCTTCGGGGGAGCTGTTTTTT,CASSARSGGASGELFF
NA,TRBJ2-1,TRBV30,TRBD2,TGTGCCTGGAGTTCGGAGGGACTAGCTAACTACAATGAGCAGTTCTTC,CAWSSEGLANYNEQFF
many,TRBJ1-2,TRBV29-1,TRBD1,TGCAGCGTGGCCCCGGACAGGGGATTGGACTACACCTTC,CSVAPDRGLDYTF
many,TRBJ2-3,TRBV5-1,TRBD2,TGCGCCAGCAGCTTGAGACTAGCGGGAGGGCTATCTAGCACAGATACGCAGTATTTT,CASSLRLAGGLSSTDTQYF
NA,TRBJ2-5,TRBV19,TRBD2,TGTGCCAGTAGTATAGACTTCCTTACGGGGGGAGAGACCCAGTACTTC,CASSIDFLTGGETQYF
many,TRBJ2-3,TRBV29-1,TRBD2,TGCAGCGTTGAAGGGCCTAGCGGGAGTACAGATACGCAGTATTTT,CSVEGPSGSTDTQYF
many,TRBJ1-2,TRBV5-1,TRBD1,TGCGCCAGCAGCTTGGAAAACACAGGGGTTTATGGCTACACCTTC,CASSLENTGVYGYTF
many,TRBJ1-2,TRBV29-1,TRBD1,TGCAGCGTCCGGGACAGAACTAACTATGGCTACACCTTC,CSVRDRTNYGYTF
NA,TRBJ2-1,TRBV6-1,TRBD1,TGTGCCAGCAAACCAGGGACAGGGGCTAACAATGAGCAGTTCTTC,CASKPGTGANNEQFF
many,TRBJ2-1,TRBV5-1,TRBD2,TGCGCCAGCAGTCACCGGCGGGAGGTAAATGAGCAGTTCTTC,CASSHRREVNEQFF
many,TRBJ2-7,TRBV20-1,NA,TGCAGTGTGGGCGGGTCCTCCTACGAGCAGTACTTC,CSVGGSSYEQYF
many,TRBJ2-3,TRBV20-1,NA,TGCAGTGCTAGAGGCGGGGATCCGAGGGGCACAGATACGCAGTATTTT,CSARGGDPRGTDTQYF
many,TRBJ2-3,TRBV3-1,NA,TGTGCCAGCAGCCCCTTAGGGGATACGCAGTATTTT,CASSPLGDTQYF